This T cell receptor (beta chain) was captured by sequencing in a study of blood T cell repertoires in COVID-19. Overall study: Acute-phase and convalescent COVID-19 samples originated in the United States, Italy and Spain. The analysed material was cDNA or gDNA that came from T cells, B-cell-depleted T cells, or PBMCs.

Measured with immunoSEQ multiplex PCR; TCRdb has only the in-frame clones, and not every one. The top ten clones hold over 9.5% of a sample with 250,000 to 300,000 clones, approximately 87% of them seen once. This CDR3 has 15 amino acids. Germline assignment: CDR1 SGHRS and CDR2 YFSETQ. Trimming removed 3 bases from V and 2 bases from J, with 14 bases in between. Enrolled during active infection, Seattle patients were then followed longitudinally. This receptor was obtained from a woman younger than 45 with COVID-19, enrolled during active disease. J is TRBJ1-1 and V is TRBV5-1; D is unresolved. The sample taken for sequencing was peripheral blood. As DNA, the CDR3 is TGCGCCAGCAGCTCAGAGGGATTGGGAAACACTGAAGCTTTCTTT. Translating gives CASSSEGLGNTEAFF.